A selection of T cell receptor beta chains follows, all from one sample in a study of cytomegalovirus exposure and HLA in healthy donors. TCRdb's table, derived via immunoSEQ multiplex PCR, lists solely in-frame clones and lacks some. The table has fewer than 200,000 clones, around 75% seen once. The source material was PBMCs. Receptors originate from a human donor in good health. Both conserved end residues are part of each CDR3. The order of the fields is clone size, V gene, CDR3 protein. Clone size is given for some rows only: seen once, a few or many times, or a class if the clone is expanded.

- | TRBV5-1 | CASSIDRTLTEAFF
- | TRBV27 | CASGAGTGGYEQYF
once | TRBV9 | CASSGAGTSTDTQYF
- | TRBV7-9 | CASSPWQSAFF
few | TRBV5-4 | CASSSEAETQYF
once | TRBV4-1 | CASSHGRAQGVAKNIQYF
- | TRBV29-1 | CSVPEGYGYTF
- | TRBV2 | CAPSGRPNYGYTF
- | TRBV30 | CAPRQRSMGGYTF
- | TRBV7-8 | CASSLGWQGAKDTQYF
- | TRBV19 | CASSIARGGRIAPYEQYF
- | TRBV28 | CASSLGLAGDTDTQYF
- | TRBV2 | CASSDLSGRTYGYTF
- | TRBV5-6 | CASSRETGGSYNSPLHF
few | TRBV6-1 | CASSGTGEAYEQYF
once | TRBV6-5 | CASSFDMGPFNEQFF
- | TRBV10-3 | CAISEFPDRYGYTF
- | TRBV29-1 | CSVASSGAVYF
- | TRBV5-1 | CASSLGLFGGDEKLFF
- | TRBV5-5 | CASSFGETQYF
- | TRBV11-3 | CASSHGNGDQPQHF
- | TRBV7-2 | CASSEGAGKNTEAFF
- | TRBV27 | CASRQGGETQYF
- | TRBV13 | CASSLGRFSYEQYF
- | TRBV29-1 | CSVGTGFTDTQYF
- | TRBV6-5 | CASSSSGTGGREQYF
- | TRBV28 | CASRPSQANTEAFF
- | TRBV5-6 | CASSLDRGPYEQYF
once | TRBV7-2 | CASSGSGTGELFF
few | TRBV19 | CASSIGVNTEAFF
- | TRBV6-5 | CASSPRAVGYTF
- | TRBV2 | CASRSGQGSAGYTF
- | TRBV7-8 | CASSPLGGSSPLHF